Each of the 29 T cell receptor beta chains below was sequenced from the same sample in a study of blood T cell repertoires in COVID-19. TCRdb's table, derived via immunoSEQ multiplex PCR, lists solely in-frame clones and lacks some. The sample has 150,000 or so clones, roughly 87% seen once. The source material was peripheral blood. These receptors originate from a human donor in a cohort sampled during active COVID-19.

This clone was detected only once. CDR3 sequence (DNA): TGTGCCAGCTCACCTTCAGCGGGAGGCACAGATACGCAGTATTTT. This sequence encodes CASSPSAGGTDTQYF. The rearrangement links TRBV18 to TRBJ2-3; 8 bases map to TRBD2. CDR3 length equals 15 residues. The V segment lost 3 bases and the J segment 1 base; nucleotides outside the gene matches: 3. Germline loops: CDR1 KGHSH, CDR2 LQKENI. The whole variable domain, remainder taken from reference TRBV18 and TRBJ2-3, is NAGVMQNPRHLVRRRGQEARLRCSPMKGHSHVYWYRQLPEEGLKFMVYLQKENIIDESGMPKERFSAEFPKEGPSILRIQQVVRGDSAAYFCASSPSAGGTDTQYFGPGTRLTVL.

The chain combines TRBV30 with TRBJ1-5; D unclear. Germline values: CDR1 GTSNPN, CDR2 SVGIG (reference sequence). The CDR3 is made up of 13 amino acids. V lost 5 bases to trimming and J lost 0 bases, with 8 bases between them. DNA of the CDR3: TGTGCCTGGGGGGAGTATAGCAATCAGCCCCAGCATTTT. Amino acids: CAWGEYSNQPQHF.

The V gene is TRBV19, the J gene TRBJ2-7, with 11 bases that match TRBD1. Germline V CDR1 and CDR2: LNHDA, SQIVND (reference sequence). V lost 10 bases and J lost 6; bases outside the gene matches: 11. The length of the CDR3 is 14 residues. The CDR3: CATARGQGVVEQYF. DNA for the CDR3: TGTGCCACAGCACGGGGACAGGGGGTGGTCGAGCAGTACTTC.

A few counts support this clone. The CDR3 loop is CASTVWQGVEQYF. For the CDR3, the DNA is TGTGCCAGCACGGTTTGGCAGGGGGTCGAGCAGTACTTC. This chain links TRBV7-9 with TRBJ2-7, with TRBD1 identical over 7 bases. Germline V lookup: CDR1 SEHNR, CDR2 FQNEAQ (reference sequence). Trimming cost V 7 bases and J 6 bases; bases outside gene matches: 9. CDR3 length: 13 residues.

The CDR3 nucleotides read TGTGCCAGCAGGTGTAGCGGGAGCACAGATACGCAGTATTTT. Its translation is CASRCSGSTDTQYF. This chain connects TRBV27 to TRBJ2-3; the match to TRBD2 covers 7 bases. Per germline, CDR1 MNHEY and CDR2 SMNVEV (reference sequence). The CDR3 covers 14 residues. The J segment lost 0 bases and the V segment lost 6 bases, leaving 3 bases of the junction unmatched.

The CDR3 here is CASSSPTGLNTDTQYF. CDR3 nucleotide sequence: TGTGCCAGCAGCTCCCCGACAGGGTTGAACACAGATACGCAGTATTTT. The chain couples TRBV7-6 to TRBJ2-3; 7 positions agree with TRBD1. The CDR3 runs 16 residues. Germline V gives CDR1 SGHVS, CDR2 FNYEAQ. V trimming: 4 bases; J trimming: 2 bases; junction bases outside the gene matches: 9.

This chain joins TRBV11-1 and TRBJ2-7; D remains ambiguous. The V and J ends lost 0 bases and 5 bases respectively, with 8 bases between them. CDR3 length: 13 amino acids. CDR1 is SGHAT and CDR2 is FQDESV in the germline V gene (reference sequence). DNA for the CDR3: TGTGCCAGCAGCTTAGCCGGCGGCCACGAGCAGTACTTC. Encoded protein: CASSLAGGHEQYF.

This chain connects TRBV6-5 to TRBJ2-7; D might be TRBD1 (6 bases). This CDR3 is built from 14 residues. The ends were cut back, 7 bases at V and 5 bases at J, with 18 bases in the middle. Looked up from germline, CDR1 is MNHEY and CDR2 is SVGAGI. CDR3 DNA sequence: TGTGCCAGCACCCTCAAGACAGGTCCAGACGAGCAGTACTTC. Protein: CASTLKTGPDEQYF.

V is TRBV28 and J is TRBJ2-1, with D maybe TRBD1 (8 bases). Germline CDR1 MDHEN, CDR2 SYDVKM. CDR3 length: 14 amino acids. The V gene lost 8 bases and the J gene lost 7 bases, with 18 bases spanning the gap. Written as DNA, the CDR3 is TGTGCCAGCCTACCGACAGGGGAGGGTAATGAGCAGTTCTTC. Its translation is CASLPTGEGNEQFF.

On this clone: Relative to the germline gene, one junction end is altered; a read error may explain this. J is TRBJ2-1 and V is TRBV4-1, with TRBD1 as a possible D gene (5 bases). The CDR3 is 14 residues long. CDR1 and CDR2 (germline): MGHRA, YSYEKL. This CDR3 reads CASSQDLLQELRVF. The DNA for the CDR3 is TGCGCCAGCAGCCAAGATCTACTACAGGAGCTCCGGGTCTTC.

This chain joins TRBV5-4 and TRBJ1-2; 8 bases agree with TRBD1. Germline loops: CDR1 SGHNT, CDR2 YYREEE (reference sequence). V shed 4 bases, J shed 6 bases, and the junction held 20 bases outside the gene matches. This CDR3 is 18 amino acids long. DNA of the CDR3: TGTGCCAGCAGCAGATCCCATTTTGGCCAGGGGGCGATGGATGGCTACACCTTC. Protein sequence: CASSRSHFGQGAMDGYTF.

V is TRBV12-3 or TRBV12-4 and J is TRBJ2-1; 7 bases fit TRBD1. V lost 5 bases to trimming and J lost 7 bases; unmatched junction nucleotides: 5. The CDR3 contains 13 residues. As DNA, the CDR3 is TGTGCCAGCAGTAGACAGGGCGGGAATGAGCAGTTCTTC. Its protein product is CASSRQGGNEQFF.

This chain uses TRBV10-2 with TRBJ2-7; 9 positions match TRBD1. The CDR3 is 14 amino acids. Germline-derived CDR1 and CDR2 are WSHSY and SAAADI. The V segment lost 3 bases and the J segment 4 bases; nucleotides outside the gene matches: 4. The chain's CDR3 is CASSDSGQGYEQYF. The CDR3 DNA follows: TGCGCCAGCAGTGACTCTGGACAGGGGTACGAGCAGTACTTC.

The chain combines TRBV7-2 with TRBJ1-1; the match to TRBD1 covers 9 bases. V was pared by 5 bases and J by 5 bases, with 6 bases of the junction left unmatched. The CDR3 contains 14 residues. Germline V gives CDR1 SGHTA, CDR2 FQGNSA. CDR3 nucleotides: TGTGCCAGCAGCCCGGTGGGACAGGGAACTGAAGCTTTCTTT. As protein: CASSPVGQGTEAFF.

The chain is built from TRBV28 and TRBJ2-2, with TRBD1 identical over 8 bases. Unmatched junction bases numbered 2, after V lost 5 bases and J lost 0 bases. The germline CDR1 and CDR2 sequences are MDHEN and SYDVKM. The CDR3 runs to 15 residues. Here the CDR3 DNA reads TGTGCCAGCAGTCTGGACAGGGCGAACACCGGGGAGCTGTTTTTT. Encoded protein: CASSLDRANTGELFF. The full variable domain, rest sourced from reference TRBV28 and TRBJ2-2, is DVKVTQSSRYLVKRTGEKVFLECVQDMDHENMFWYRQDPGLGLRLIYFSYDVKMKEKGDIPEGYSVSREKKERFSLILESASTNQTSMYLCASSLDRANTGELFFGEGSRLTVL.

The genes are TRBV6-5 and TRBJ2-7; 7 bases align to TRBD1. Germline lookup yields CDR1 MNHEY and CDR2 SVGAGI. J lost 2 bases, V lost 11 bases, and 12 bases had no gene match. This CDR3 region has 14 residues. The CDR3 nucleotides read TGTGCCGCTAGGGACAGTCGTCGGACCTACGAGCAGTACTTC. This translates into CAARDSRRTYEQYF.

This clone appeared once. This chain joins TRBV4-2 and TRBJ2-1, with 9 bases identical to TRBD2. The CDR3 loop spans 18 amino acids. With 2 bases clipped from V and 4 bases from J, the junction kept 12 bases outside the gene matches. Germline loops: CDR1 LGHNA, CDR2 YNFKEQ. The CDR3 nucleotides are TGTGCCAGCAGCCAAAACCCGATTCTAGCGGGAACTTACAATGAGCAGTTCTTC. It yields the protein CASSQNPILAGTYNEQFF.

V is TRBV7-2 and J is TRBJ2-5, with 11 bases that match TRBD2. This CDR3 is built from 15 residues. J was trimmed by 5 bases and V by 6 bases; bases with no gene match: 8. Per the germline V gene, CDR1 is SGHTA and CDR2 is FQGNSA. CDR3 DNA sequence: TGTGCCAGCAGATATAGCGGGGGGGCCTTTGAGACCCAGTACTTC. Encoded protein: CASRYSGGAFETQYF. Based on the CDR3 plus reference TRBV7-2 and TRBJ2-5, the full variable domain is GAGVSQSPSNKVTEKGKDVELRCDPISGHTALYWYRQSLGQGLEFLIYFQGNSAPDKSGLPSDRFSAERTGGSVSTLTIQRTQQEDSAVYLCASRYSGGAFETQYFGPGTRLLVL.

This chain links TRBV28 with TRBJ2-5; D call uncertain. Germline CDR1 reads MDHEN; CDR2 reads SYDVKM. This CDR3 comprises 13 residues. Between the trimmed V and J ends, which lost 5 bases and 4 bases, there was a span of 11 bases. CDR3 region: CASSTLGGETQYF. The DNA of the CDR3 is TGTGCCAGCAGTACCCTAGGCGGAGAGACCCAGTACTTC.

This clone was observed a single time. CDR3 DNA sequence: TGTGCCAGCAGTCCCATTGGGGGGCAGGGGGTGGGAACAGATACGCAGTATTTT. It yields the protein CASSPIGGQGVGTDTQYF. This chain uses TRBV27 with TRBJ2-3; D might be TRBD1 (7 bases). The CDR3 sequence is 18 residues long. V lost 5 bases, J lost 3 bases, and 24 bases lay in between. CDR1 MNHEY and CDR2 SMNVEV come from the germline V gene (reference sequence).

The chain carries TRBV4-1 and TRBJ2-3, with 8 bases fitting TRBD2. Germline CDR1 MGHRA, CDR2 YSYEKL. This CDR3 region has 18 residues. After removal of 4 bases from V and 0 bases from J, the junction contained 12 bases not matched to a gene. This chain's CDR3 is CASSPVRGLASSTDTQYF. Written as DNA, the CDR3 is TGCGCCAGCAGCCCTGTACGCGGACTAGCTTCTAGCACAGATACGCAGTATTTT.

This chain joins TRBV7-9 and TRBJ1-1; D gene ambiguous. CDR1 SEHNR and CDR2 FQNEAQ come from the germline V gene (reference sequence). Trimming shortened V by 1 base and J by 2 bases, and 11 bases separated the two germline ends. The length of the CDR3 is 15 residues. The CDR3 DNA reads TGTGCCAGCAGCTTAGTTCGCGGGAGTAACACTGAAGCTTTCTTT. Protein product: CASSLVRGSNTEAFF.

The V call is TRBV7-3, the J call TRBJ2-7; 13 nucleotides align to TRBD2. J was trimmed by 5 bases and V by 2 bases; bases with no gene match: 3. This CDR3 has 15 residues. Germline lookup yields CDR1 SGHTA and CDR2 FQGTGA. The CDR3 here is CASSLGLAGVDEQYF. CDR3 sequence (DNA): TGTGCCAGCAGCTTAGGACTAGCGGGGGTAGACGAGCAGTACTTC. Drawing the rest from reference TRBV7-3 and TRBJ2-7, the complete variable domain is GAGVSQTPSNKVTEKGKYVELRCDPISGHTALYWYRQSLGQGPEFLIYFQGTGAADDSGLPNDRFFAVRPEGSVSTLKIQRTERGDSAVYLCASSLGLAGVDEQYFGPGTRLTVT.

Here the CDR3 reads CASSKTGGLVETQYF. In DNA, the CDR3 is TGTGCCAGCAGTAAAACAGGGGGCCTTGTAGAGACCCAGTACTTC. The rearrangement links TRBV11-2 to TRBJ2-5; 9 bases map to TRBD1. Germline V lookup: CDR1 SGHAT, CDR2 FQNNGV. The CDR3 is 15 amino acids. J lost 4 bases, V lost 6 bases, and 9 bases had no gene match. The whole variable domain, filled in from reference TRBV11-2 and TRBJ2-5, reads EAGVAQSPRYKIIEKRQSVAFWCNPISGHATLYWYQQILGQGPKLLIQFQNNGVVDDSQLPKDRFSAERLKGVDSTLKIQPAKLEDSAVYLCASSKTGGLVETQYFGPGTRLLVL.

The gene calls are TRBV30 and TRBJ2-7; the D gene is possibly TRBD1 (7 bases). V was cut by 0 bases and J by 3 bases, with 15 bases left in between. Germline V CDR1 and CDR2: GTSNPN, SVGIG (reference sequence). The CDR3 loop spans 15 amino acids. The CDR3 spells CAWSVPRGENYEQYF. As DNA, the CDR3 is TGTGCCTGGAGTGTACCCAGGGGGGAAAACTACGAGCAGTACTTC.

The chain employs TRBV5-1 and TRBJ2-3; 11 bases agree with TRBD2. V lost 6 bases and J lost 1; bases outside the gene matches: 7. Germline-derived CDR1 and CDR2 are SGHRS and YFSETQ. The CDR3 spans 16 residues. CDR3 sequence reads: CASTASLAGGTDTQYF. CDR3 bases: TGCGCCAGCACCGCCTCACTAGCGGGAGGCACAGATACGCAGTATTTT.

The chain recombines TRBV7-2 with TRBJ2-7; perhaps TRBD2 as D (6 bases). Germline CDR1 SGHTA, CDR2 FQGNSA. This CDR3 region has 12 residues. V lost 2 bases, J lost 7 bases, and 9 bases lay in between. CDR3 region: CASSLKAGEQYF. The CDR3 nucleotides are TGTGCCAGCAGCTTAAAGGCGGGGGAGCAGTACTTC. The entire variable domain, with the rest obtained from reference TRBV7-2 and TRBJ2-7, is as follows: GAGVSQSPSNKVTEKGKDVELRCDPISGHTALYWYRQSLGQGLEFLIYFQGNSAPDKSGLPSDRFSAERTGGSVSTLTIQRTQQEDSAVYLCASSLKAGEQYFGPGTRLTVT.

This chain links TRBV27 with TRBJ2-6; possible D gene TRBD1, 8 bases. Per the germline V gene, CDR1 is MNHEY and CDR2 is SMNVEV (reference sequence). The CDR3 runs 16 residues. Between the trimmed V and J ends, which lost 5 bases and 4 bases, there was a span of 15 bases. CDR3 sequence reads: CASSPTGGGGANVLTF. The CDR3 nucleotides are TGTGCCAGCAGTCCAACAGGGGGGGGCGGGGCCAACGTCCTGACTTTC.

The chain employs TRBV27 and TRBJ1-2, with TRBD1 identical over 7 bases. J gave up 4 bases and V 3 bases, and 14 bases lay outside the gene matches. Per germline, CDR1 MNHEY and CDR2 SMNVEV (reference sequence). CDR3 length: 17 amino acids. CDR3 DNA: TGTGCCAGCAGTTTGTCCCTGCTCCACAGGGGTACCTATGGCTACACCTTC. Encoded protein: CASSLSLLHRGTYGYTF.